In its sample, the clone carrying this T cell receptor (beta chain) was seen once. This record comes from a study of cytomegalovirus exposure and HLA in healthy donors. Data came from immunoSEQ multiplex PCR; TCRdb stores just in-frame clones and leaves some out. The data show about 120,000 clones, about 83% seen once. After removal of 5 bases from V and 3 bases from J, the junction contained 11 bases not matched to a gene. Per the germline V gene, CDR1 is LGHNA and CDR2 is YNFKEQ. The CDR3 contains 18 residues. Source material: PBMCs. The chain employs TRBV4-2 and TRBJ2-7, with 15 positions matching TRBD2. This TCR came from a man aged 18-30 years in good health and CMV-seronegative. CDR3: CASSVGLAGGYPGYEQYF. The CDR3 region has the DNA TGTGCCAGCAGCGTGGGACTAGCGGGGGGATATCCGGGCTACGAGCAGTACTTC.